These T cell receptor beta chains were read from a single sample in a study of shared clonotypes between healthy human individuals. Profiled with immunoSEQ multiplex PCR; TCRdb holds only in-frame clones, not every one. The sample gives 2 million to 3 million clones, 93% of which show up once; 0.36% is in the top ten. Sequenced material: naive CD4+ T cells from PBMCs. The source is a man aged 18 to 35 in good health. Some clones in this sample may be carry-over from other donors' samples. CDR3s include the opening cysteine and the closing phenylalanine or tryptophan. The D gene is left open where the match is weak.

D,V,J,CDR3
NA,TRBV4-2,TRBJ2-7,CASSQLDEQYF
TRBD2,TRBV19,TRBJ2-3,CASTSGRSTDTQYF
NA,TRBV5-5,TRBJ2-7,CASSRWGIGNEQYF
NA,TRBV4-2,TRBJ1-5,CASSQGNVRGEQPQHF
NA,TRBV5-1,TRBJ2-5,CASSWTPGQGGETQYF
NA,TRBV7-2,TRBJ2-2,CASSFQGRNTGELFF
NA,TRBV5-1,TRBJ2-3,CASSSIPGSTDTQYF
NA,TRBV28,TRBJ2-7,CASTSLRARYEQYF
NA,TRBV5-1,TRBJ1-3,CASHPGGSGNTIYF
NA,TRBV6-5,TRBJ1-1,CASSYSRRMNTEAFF
NA,TRBV7-9,TRBJ1-4,CASISTATAAPEEKLFF
NA,TRBV19,TRBJ2-6,CASKGVLGANVLTF
TRBD2,TRBV10-2,TRBJ2-1,CATTLAGGSGEQFF
TRBD2,TRBV5-1,TRBJ2-3,CASSWGGTSGASTDTQYF
NA,TRBV7-3,TRBJ2-2,CASSPTGSGELFF
NA,TRBV18,TRBJ2-7,CASSPPGAGVMGEQYF
TRBD2,TRBV19,TRBJ2-1,CASSIGREGRYNEQFF
TRBD1,TRBV7-9,TRBJ2-7,CASSSPGQGYEQYF
TRBD1,TRBV5-6,TRBJ1-1,CASSQYRGNTEAFF
TRBD2,TRBV5-6,TRBJ2-3,CASSAASGSTDTQYF
NA,TRBV18,TRBJ2-7,CASSPPVASLALRGSYEQYF
TRBD1,TRBV29-1,TRBJ2-7,CSVEGGQGSSYEQYF
TRBD2,TRBV11-2,TRBJ2-3,CASCGLAGGTDTQYF
NA,TRBV2,TRBJ1-1,CASSGEGGRRVDTEAFF
NA,TRBV25-1,TRBJ2-1,CASAPPTTRANEQFF
NA,TRBV5-4,TRBJ2-3,CASSLGPELTSTDTQYF
TRBD2,TRBV7-2,TRBJ2-3,CASSLGLAEDTQYF
NA,TRBV29-1,TRBJ1-2,CSVELSGYGYTF
TRBD2,TRBV11-2,TRBJ2-7,CASRRAGTSGLEQYF
NA,TRBV7-6,TRBJ2-2,CASSLVAANTGELFF
NA,TRBV20-1,TRBJ2-2,CSARDRGELFF
NA,TRBV4-2,TRBJ1-5,CASSQEKGNQPQHF
TRBD2,TRBV12-5,TRBJ2-3,CASGAAGGEYTQYF
NA,TRBV28,TRBJ1-2,CASAPTKTPPLF
TRBD1,TRBV29-1,TRBJ2-1,CSVGDRELF
TRBD2,TRBV29-1,TRBJ2-5,CSVEEQLAGGGQETQYF